This is a list of T cell receptor beta chains from one sample in a study of blood T cell repertoires in COVID-19. TCRdb's copy holds only in-frame clones and misses some; the assay was immunoSEQ multiplex PCR. The table lists about 140,000 clones, about 83% of them singletons. Sequencing was done on a sample of peripheral blood. These receptors originate from a woman in her thirties or forties with acute or convalescent COVID-19. Each CDR3 is given with its conserved first and last residue. Fields, in order: D gene, clone size, V gene, J gene, CDR3 protein, CDR3 DNA. A D gene is named only where the DNA matches it firmly. Where a row states a size, it is once, few, many or the class of an expanded clone; other rows omit it.

>TRBD1|NA|TRBV7-3|TRBJ2-5
CASSKGTVQETQYF
TGTGCCAGCAGCAAAGGGACAGTCCAAGAGACCCAGTACTTC
>TRBD1|NA|TRBV30|TRBJ1-2
CAWSETGFDGYTF
TGTGCCTGGAGTGAGACAGGGTTTGATGGCTACACCTTC
>NA|few|TRBV14|TRBJ2-7
CASPQGAGYEQYF
TGTGCCAGTCCCCAGGGCGCGGGGTACGAGCAGTACTTC
>TRBD1|NA|TRBV6-2/TRBV6-3|TRBJ2-5
CASSTQGPQETQYF
TGTGCCAGCAGTACACAGGGGCCACAAGAGACCCAGTACTTC
>TRBD1|NA|TRBV7-6|TRBJ2-1
CASSLDRGSEQFF
TGTGCCAGCAGCTTGGACAGGGGGTCTGAGCAGTTCTTC
>NA|NA|TRBV15|TRBJ1-1
CATSRTTVNTEAFF
TGTGCCACCAGCAGAACGACAGTTAACACTGAAGCTTTCTTT
>NA|NA|TRBV5-4|TRBJ1-1
CASSLEQGLTEAFF
TGTGCCAGCAGCTTGGAGCAGGGGCTCACTGAAGCTTTCTTT
>TRBD2|NA|TRBV5-4|TRBJ2-2
CASSLSGGSTGELFF
TGTGCCAGCAGCTTAAGCGGGGGCAGCACCGGGGAGCTGTTTTTT
>NA|NA|TRBV5-4|TRBJ1-2
CASGVRQARGYGYTF
TGTGCCAGCGGAGTACGACAGGCCCGGGGCTATGGCTACACCTTC
>NA|NA|TRBV12-3/TRBV12-4|TRBJ1-1
CASSFGPGTEAFF
TGTGCCAGCAGTTTTGGGCCCGGAACTGAAGCTTTCTTT
>TRBD2|NA|TRBV19|TRBJ2-3
CASSIGVRGDTDTQYF
TGTGCCAGTAGTATTGGAGTCCGGGGGGACACAGATACGCAGTATTTT
>TRBD1|NA|TRBV28|TRBJ2-3
CASRNRGFTDTQYF
TGTGCCAGCAGAAACAGGGGGTTCACAGATACGCAGTATTTT
>TRBD2|NA|TRBV19|TRBJ2-1
CASSMSGGLAGGKDNEQFF
TGTGCCAGTAGTATGTCTGGGGGACTAGCGGGAGGGAAAGACAATGAGCAGTTCTTC
>TRBD1|NA|TRBV4-3|TRBJ2-3
CASSQDRAGGETDTQYF
TGCGCCAGCAGCCAAGATAGGGCAGGGGGCGAGACAGATACGCAGTATTTT
>NA|NA|TRBV10-3|TRBJ2-5
CANSPGQETQYF
TGTGCCAACAGCCCAGGCCAGGAGACCCAGTACTTC
>NA|NA|TRBV9|TRBJ2-5
CASSVAGGYQETQYF
TGTGCCAGCAGCGTAGCTGGGGGCTATCAAGAGACCCAGTACTTC
>TRBD1|NA|TRBV2|TRBJ1-2
CASSARKGDRVYGYTF
TGTGCCAGCAGCGCGCGTAAAGGGGACAGAGTCTATGGCTACACCTTC
>NA|NA|TRBV19|TRBJ1-5
CASSIGPHSNQPQHF
TGTGCCAGTAGTATAGGGCCCCATAGCAATCAGCCCCAGCATTTT